Listed below are T cell receptor beta chains from one sample, sequenced in a study of cytomegalovirus exposure and HLA in healthy donors. Clones were sequenced by immunoSEQ multiplex PCR, and TCRdb holds only the in-frame ones, with some missing. The sample contains 100,000 to 150,000 clones, roughly nine tenths of which appear only once. The sample consisted of PBMCs. The receptors were sampled from a woman between 18 and 29 years old in good health and CMV-seronegative. The CDR3 runs from the conserved cysteine through the conserved F or W.

j_call,v_call,cdr3_aa
TRBJ2-5,TRBV19,CASRQGVQYETQYF
TRBJ2-4,TRBV28,CASSARLAGVWAKNIQYF
TRBJ2-1,TRBV12-5,CASGLGGQGAIYNEQFF
TRBJ1-4,TRBV29-1,CSVQTGLREKLFF
TRBJ1-2,TRBV4-2,CASSQEVDRAHGYTF
TRBJ1-5,TRBV19,CASSPFGVGNQPQHF
TRBJ2-1,TRBV5-8,CASSLGTGVANEQFF
TRBJ2-2,TRBV7-9,CASRTGTTGELFF
TRBJ1-3,TRBV23-1,CASSHIEGANSGNTIYF
TRBJ1-1,TRBV14,CASIEGTEAFF
TRBJ2-5,TRBV7-2,CASSLGQLETQYF
TRBJ1-1,TRBV7-2,CASRSSEGENTEAFF
TRBJ2-1,TRBV19,CATQEGVLPNEQFF
TRBJ2-1,TRBV6-1,CASKASGGVYNEQFF
TRBJ2-5,TRBV2,CASSEALLGGSGTQYF
TRBJ1-1,TRBV18,CASSPYGTGGESTEAFF
TRBJ2-3,TRBV5-4,CASSFGGTDTQYF
TRBJ2-1,TRBV6-5,CASTLGTEQFF
TRBJ1-3,TRBV11-3,CASSQRTGESGNTIYF
TRBJ2-1,TRBV5-1,CASTETYNEQFF
TRBJ2-5,TRBV5-1,CASTLGQDQETQYF
TRBJ1-2,TRBV14,CASSRGHDYGYTF